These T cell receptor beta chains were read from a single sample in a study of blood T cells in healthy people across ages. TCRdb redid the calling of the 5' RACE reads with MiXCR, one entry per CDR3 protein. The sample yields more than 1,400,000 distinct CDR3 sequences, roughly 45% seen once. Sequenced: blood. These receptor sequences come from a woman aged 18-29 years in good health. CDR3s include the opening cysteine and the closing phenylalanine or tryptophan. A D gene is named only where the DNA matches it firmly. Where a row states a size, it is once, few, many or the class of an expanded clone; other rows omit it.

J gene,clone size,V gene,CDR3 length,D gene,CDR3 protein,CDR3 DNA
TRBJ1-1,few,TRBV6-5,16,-,CASRGGGRGSNTEAFF,TGTGCCAGCAGGGGGGGAGGGCGCGGAAGCAACACTGAAGCTTTCTTT
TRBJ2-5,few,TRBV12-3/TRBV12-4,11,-,CASTPGGEQYF,TGTGCCAGCACTCCCGGGGGTGAGCAGTACTTC
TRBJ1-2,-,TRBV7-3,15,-,CASSLSGAQNYGYTF,TGTGCCAGCAGCTTATCGGGGGCGCAAAACTATGGCTACACCTTC
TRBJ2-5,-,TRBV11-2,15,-,CASSLDPGALETQYF,TGTGCCAGCAGCTTAGACCCAGGGGCACTGGAGACCCAGTACTTC
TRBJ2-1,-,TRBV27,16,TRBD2,CASSLAGDDETRGQFF,TGTGCCAGCAGTTTAGCGGGAGACGACGAAACGCGTGGGCAGTTCTTC
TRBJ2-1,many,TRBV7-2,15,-,CASSVSRGGYNEQFF,TGTGCCAGCAGCGTTAGTAGAGGGGGCTACAATGAGCAGTTCTTC
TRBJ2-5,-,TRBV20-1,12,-,CSRLNLGNEQYF,TGCAGTCGTTTGAATTTGGGCAATGAGCAGTACTTC
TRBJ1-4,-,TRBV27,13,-,CASSREGREKLFF,TGTGCCAGCAGTCGCGAAGGGCGTGAAAAACTGTTTTTT
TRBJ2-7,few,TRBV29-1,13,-,CSGTFGTPYEQYF,TGCAGCGGTACCTTCGGGACCCCCTACGAGCAGTACTTC
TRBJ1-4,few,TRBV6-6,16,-,CASSYSGGPDEEKLFF,TGTGCCAGCAGTTACTCCGGGGGGCCAGACGAAGAAAAACTGTTTTTT
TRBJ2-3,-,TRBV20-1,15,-,CSALYGAGYTDTQYF,TGCAGTGCCCTCTATGGGGCAGGTTACACAGATACGCAGTATTTT
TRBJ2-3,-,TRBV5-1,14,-,CAGSLRDRADTQYF,TGCGCCGGCAGCCTACGGGACCGTGCAGATACGCAGTATTTT
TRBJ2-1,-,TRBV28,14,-,CASSLQGGLNEQFF,TGTGCCAGCAGTTTACAGGGGGGTCTGAATGAGCAGTTCTTC
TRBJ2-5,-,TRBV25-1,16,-,CASSRPGLHSQETQYF,TGTGCCAGCAGTAGGCCAGGCCTCCACTCCCAAGAGACCCAGTACTTC
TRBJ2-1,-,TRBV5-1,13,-,CASSLAYQDEQFF,TGCGCCAGCAGCTTGGCCTATCAGGATGAGCAGTTCTTC
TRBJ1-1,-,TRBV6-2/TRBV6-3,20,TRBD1,CASSTVLDRGLSPRNTEAFF,TGTGCCAGCAGTACGGTGTTAGACAGGGGGTTGTCCCCTCGGAACACTGAAGCTTTCTTT
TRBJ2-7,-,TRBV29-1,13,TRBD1,CSAEDRGYNEQYF,TGCAGCGCTGAGGACAGGGGCTACAATGAGCAGTACTTC
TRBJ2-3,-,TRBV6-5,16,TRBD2,CASGLAEGEPSDTQYF,TGTGCCAGCGGCCTAGCGGAGGGAGAGCCTTCAGATACGCAGTATTTT
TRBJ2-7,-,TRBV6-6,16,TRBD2,CASTKRTSGSPSEQYF,TGTGCCAGCACCAAAAGGACTAGCGGGAGTCCTTCCGAGCAGTACTTC
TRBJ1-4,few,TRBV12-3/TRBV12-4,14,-,CASKAGGPNEKLFF,TGTGCCAGCAAAGCGGGGGGCCCTAATGAAAAACTGTTTTTT
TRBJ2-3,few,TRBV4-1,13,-,CASSQLDRFTQYF,TGCGCCAGCAGCCAGTTGGACAGATTTACGCAGTATTTT
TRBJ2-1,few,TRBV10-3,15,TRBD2,CAISEGLALYNEQFF,TGTGCCATCAGCGAGGGACTAGCGCTGTACAATGAGCAGTTCTTC
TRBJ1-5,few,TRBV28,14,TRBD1,CASSKQGATQPQHF,TGTGCCAGCAGTAAACAGGGGGCGACTCAGCCCCAGCATTTT
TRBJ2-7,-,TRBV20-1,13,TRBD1,CSARNRGKWEQYF,TGCAGTGCTAGGAACAGGGGGAAATGGGAGCAGTACTTC
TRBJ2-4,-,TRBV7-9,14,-,CASSLMLAKNIQYF,TGTGCCAGCAGCTTAATGCTAGCCAAAAACATTCAGTACTTC
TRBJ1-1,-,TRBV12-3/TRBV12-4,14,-,CTSSFRQVNTEAFF,TGTACCAGCAGTTTCCGACAGGTGAACACTGAAGCTTTCTTT
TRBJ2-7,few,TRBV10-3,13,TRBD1,CAIRPGTGGGQYF,TGTGCCATCAGACCCGGGACAGGGGGCGGGCAGTACTTC
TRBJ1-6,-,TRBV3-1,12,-,CASSQVPSPLHF,TGTGCCAGCAGCCAAGTACCATCACCCCTCCACTTT
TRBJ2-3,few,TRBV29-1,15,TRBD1,CSVDGATGPTDTQYF,TGCAGCGTTGATGGGGCGACAGGGCCCACAGATACGCAGTATTTT